In its sample, the clone carrying this T cell receptor (beta chain) was seen once. How the authors handled the data: Nucleated cell number was recorded as an estimate derived from reference gene primer amplification. Some clones are missing from TCRdb's copy, which holds only in-frame ones; the method was immunoSEQ multiplex PCR. That table furnishes V, J and clone size, whereas the DNA furnished D and trimming. The profile covers fewer than 100,000 clones, with about 80% appearing a single time and around a quarter taken by the ten largest. Trimming removed 1 base from V and 0 bases from J; junction bases left unmatched: 1. CDR1 SGHRS and CDR2 YFSETQ come from the germline V gene. The CDR3 loop spans 15 amino acids. This entry comes from a study of blood T cell repertoires in COVID-19. As for the study in general: Samples representing acute and convalescent COVID-19 were sourced from the United States, Italy and Spain. PBMCs, B-cell-depleted T cells, or T cells were the source of the cDNA or gDNA that made up the material.

The sample was peripheral blood. This sequence was found in a man in his 70s with acute or convalescent COVID-19. The chain uses TRBV5-1 and TRBJ2-5; 9 nucleotides line up with TRBD2. The CDR3 DNA reads TGCGCCAGCAGCTTGAGCGGGAGGTACCAAGAGACCCAGTACTTC. Protein: CASSLSGRYQETQYF.